Reported below is one T cell receptor beta chain. What it binds is not known. Specified time point: blood 4 weeks post-SBRT, at nephrectomy. Treatment meaning: 15 Gy SBRT to primary tumor, nephrectomy 4 weeks later. Nephrectomy followed 15 Gy stereotactic body radiation by 4 weeks. Serial blood draws occurred at baseline and 2 and 4 weeks post-SBRT. The data were obtained in a study of radiation and T cells in renal cell carcinoma. Profiled with immunoSEQ multiplex PCR; TCRdb holds only in-frame clones, not every one. The data show fewer than 80,000 clones, 70% to 90% seen once. General study points: Without pretreatment biopsies, baseline tumor clonotype presence was undetermined.

This CDR3 contains 15 residues. The V gene's germline CDR1 is SGHRS and CDR2 YFSETQ. Trimming took off 1 base at V and 1 base at J, with 10 bases between the two ends. The sample in question was blood, obtained from a patient whose treatment included radiotherapy and nephrectomy. The chain is built from TRBV5-1 and TRBJ2-3; D ambiguous. This receptor was obtained from an older woman with renal cell carcinoma. CDR3 coding DNA: TGCGCCAGCAGCTTGATTACGCCTGGCACAGATACGCAGTATTTT. It is translated as CASSLITPGTDTQYF.